A single sample is the source of the 26 T cell receptor beta chains below, sequenced in a study of shared clonotypes between healthy human individuals. Method: immunoSEQ multiplex PCR; TCRdb's copy keeps in-frame clones and lacks some. The sample holds 2 million to 2.5 million clones, around 95% seen once. Input material: naive CD4+ T cells sorted from blood. Noted subset: CD45RA+ positively selected. The receptors originated from a man aged 18-30 years in good health.

This chain uses TRBV6-5 with TRBJ2-1; weak D call: TRBD1 (5 bases). The CDR3 consists of 14 residues. Trimming took off 7 bases at V and 6 bases at J, with 16 bases between the two ends. CDR1 and CDR2 from the germline V gene are MNHEY and SVGAGI. The CDR3 DNA sequence: TGTGCCAGCAACGAGGCCGGAAGGGGCAATGAGCAGTTCTTC. It yields the protein CASNEAGRGNEQFF.

The chain combines TRBV30 with TRBJ1-3, with a possible D match to TRBD1 (6 bases). Germline assignment: CDR1 GTSNPN and CDR2 SVGIG (reference sequence). The CDR3 loop spans 12 amino acids. V was shortened by 4 bases and J by 7 bases, with 11 bases between the two germline ends. The CDR3 coding sequence is TGTGCCTGGAATAGACAGGAGAACACCATATATTTT. This codes for CAWNRQENTIYF.

V is TRBV6-5 and J is TRBJ2-5, with 12 bases fitting TRBD1. Germline V gene lookup returns CDR1 MNHEY and CDR2 SVGAGI. The CDR3 extends over 13 amino acids. V trimming: 8 bases; J trimming: 5 bases; junction bases outside the gene matches: 3. The CDR3 nucleotides read TGTGCCAGCGGGACAGGGGGCAGGGAGACCCAGTACTTC. Protein sequence: CASGTGGRETQYF.

This chain uses TRBV7-2 with TRBJ2-7; TRBD2 matches at 10 bases. Looked up from germline, CDR1 is SGHTA and CDR2 is FQGNSA. This CDR3 contains 17 residues. The trim removed 2 bases at V and 1 base at J, leaving 8 bases unmatched. The CDR3 DNA follows: TGTGCCAGCAGCTTAATGTCTAGCGGGAGTATTTCCTACGAGCAGTACTTC. Its translation is CASSLMSSGSISYEQYF.

The gene calls are TRBV15 and TRBJ2-7; 13 bases agree with TRBD2. The CDR3 runs to 16 residues. In germline, CDR1 is LNHNV, CDR2 YYDKDF (reference sequence). V was clipped by 1 base and J by 6 bases; unmatched bases: 6. CDR3 DNA sequence: TGTGCCACCAGCAGAGTGGAGACTAGCGGGAGGAGCGAGCAGTACTTC. This codes for CATSRVETSGRSEQYF. The full variable domain, with the rest looked up from reference TRBV15 and TRBJ2-7, is DAMVIQNPRYQVTQFGKPVTLSCSQTLNHNVMYWYQQKSSQAPKLLFHYYDKDFNNEADTPDNFQSRRPNTSFCFLDIRSPGLGDTAMYLCATSRVETSGRSEQYFGPGTRLTVT.

This rearrangement joins TRBV5-8 to TRBJ2-3; no reliable D call. Germline-derived CDR1 and CDR2 are SGHTS and YDEGEE. V dropped 0 bases and J dropped 6 bases, with 11 bases sitting between them. This CDR3 is 14 amino acids long. The DNA for the CDR3 is TGTGCCAGCAGCTTGGGGCTACATCAGGATACGCAGTATTTT. It encodes CASSLGLHQDTQYF.

There are a few counts of this clone. CDR3 residues: CARGKGAAGELFF. DNA of the CDR3: TGTGCCAGGGGAAAGGGAGCTGCCGGGGAGCTGTTTTTT. The J gene is TRBJ2-2, the V gene TRBV2, with D perhaps TRBD2 (5 bases). The CDR3 extends over 13 amino acids. Germline assignment: CDR1 SNHLY and CDR2 FYNNEI. Trimming pared 9 bases from V and 6 bases from J, leaving 14 bases between.

The chain is built from TRBV30 and TRBJ1-2, with 8 bases matching TRBD1. Trimming removed 3 bases from V and 7 bases from J; junction bases left unmatched: 7. The CDR3 totals 13 residues. Germline V gene lookup returns CDR1 GTSNPN and CDR2 SVGIG (reference sequence). CDR3 residues: CAWRGQGRGGYTF. The CDR3 bases are TGTGCCTGGAGAGGACAGGGCCGGGGTGGCTACACCTTC.

V usage is TRBV28 and J usage is TRBJ2-3; D may be TRBD2 (5 bases). There are 15 residues in the CDR3. Trimming shortened V by 2 bases and J by 4 bases, and 13 bases separated the two germline ends. Germline CDR1 is MDHEN and CDR2 is SYDVKM. The CDR3 reads CASSLVVRGSDTQYF. The CDR3 DNA follows: TGTGCCAGCAGTTTAGTGGTCCGGGGTTCAGATACGCAGTATTTT.

V is TRBV11-2 and J is TRBJ2-1; D unclear. Germline CDR1 is SGHAT and CDR2 is FQNNGV. This CDR3 contains 15 residues. Trimming pared 5 bases from V and 0 bases from J, leaving 11 bases between. The CDR3 here is CASSPRYGSYNEQFF. For the CDR3, the DNA is TGTGCCAGCAGCCCCCGGTACGGCTCCTACAATGAGCAGTTCTTC.

The chain carries TRBV7-9 and TRBJ2-5; D not resolved. Germline-derived CDR1 and CDR2 are SEHNR and FQNEAQ (reference sequence). V lost 3 bases, J lost 5 bases, and 10 bases lay in between. CDR3 length equals 13 residues. The CDR3, as DNA: TGTGCCAGCAGCTTGACCAGTCCGGAGACCCAGTACTTC. It encodes CASSLTSPETQYF. The variable domain in full, with the rest retrieved from reference TRBV7-9 and TRBJ2-5, is DTGVSQNPRHKITKRGQNVTFRCDPISEHNRLYWYRQTLGQGPEFLTYFQNEAQLEKSRLLSDRFSAERPKGSFSTLEIQRTEQGDSAMYLCASSLTSPETQYFGPGTRLLVL.

This chain joins TRBV5-1 and TRBJ2-7, with 7 bases fitting TRBD1. Germline V gene data show CDR1 as SGHRS and CDR2 as YFSETQ. CDR3 size: 15 residues. The V and J ends lost 0 bases and 5 bases, in that order; junction bases with no gene match: 8. The CDR3 region is CASSLDLQGSDEQYF. The CDR3 DNA reads as TGCGCCAGCAGCTTGGATCTACAGGGGTCTGACGAGCAGTACTTC.

This clone was seen once. The chain combines TRBV5-5 with TRBJ2-2; maybe TRBD1 (6 bases). In germline, CDR1 is SGHKS, CDR2 YYEKEE (reference sequence). The CDR3 is 15 residues long. V shed 6 bases and J shed 4 bases, with 16 bases lying between them. The CDR3 spells CASTLQGASTGELFF. As DNA, the CDR3 is TGTGCCAGCACCCTACAGGGTGCGAGCACCGGGGAGCTGTTTTTT.

This chain uses TRBV20-1 with TRBJ2-7; no clear D. The V end lost 3 bases, the J end lost 9 bases, and 12 bases lay between the germline ends. The CDR3 length is 11 residues. The germline CDR1 and CDR2 sequences are DFQATT and SNEGSKA (reference sequence). CDR3: CSASRVSGQYF. CDR3 nucleotides: TGCAGTGCTAGTCGTGTGTCCGGGCAGTACTTC.

The rearrangement links TRBV27 to TRBJ1-5, with TRBD1 matching 11 bases. The V segment lost 4 bases and the J segment 2 bases; nucleotides outside the gene matches: 4. The CDR3 loop spans 16 amino acids. CDR1 is MNHEY and CDR2 is SMNVEV in the germline V gene (reference sequence). CDR3 region: CASSSLGQGGNQPQHF. CDR3 sequence (DNA): TGTGCCAGCAGTTCCCTGGGACAGGGGGGCAATCAGCCCCAGCATTTT.

The J gene is TRBJ1-3, the V gene TRBV10-2; D gene ambiguous. V dropped 6 bases and J dropped 0 bases, with 15 bases sitting between them. Germline loops: CDR1 WSHSY, CDR2 SAAADI. This CDR3 comprises 16 residues. The CDR3 loop reads CASSRFEATSGNTIYF. The CDR3 DNA reads TGCGCCAGCAGCCGATTCGAGGCGACCTCTGGAAACACCATATATTTT.

The chain joins TRBV6-5 to TRBJ1-2; TRBD1 is a possible D gene (5 bases). The V end was cut by 6 bases, the J end by 3 bases, with 11 bases between. CDR3 length: 13 residues. Germline-derived CDR1 and CDR2 are MNHEY and SVGAGI. The CDR3 nucleotides read TGTGCCAGCAGCCTGACAGCGGACTATGGCTACACCTTC. This gives the protein CASSLTADYGYTF.

The chain combines TRBV18 with TRBJ1-2, with no clear D. CDR1 KGHSH and CDR2 LQKENI come from the germline V gene. CDR3 length: 18 amino acids. V was clipped by 3 bases and J by 2 bases, with 22 bases between them. The CDR3 DNA is TGTGCCAGCTCACCTCTTCCCCCTTCGAATAGGAGGAACTATGGCTACACCTTC. It codes for CASSPLPPSNRRNYGYTF.

The sample holds one count of this clone. The chain carries TRBV5-4 and TRBJ2-5, with D tentatively TRBD1 or TRBD2 (6 bases each). Germline V gene data show CDR1 as SGHNT and CDR2 as YYREEE (reference sequence). V was shortened by 0 bases and J by 1 base, with 13 bases between the two germline ends. CDR3 size: 16 residues. CDR3 protein: CASSLAGGGLQETQYF. DNA of the CDR3: TGTGCCAGCAGCTTGGCCGGGGGCGGACTCCAAGAGACCCAGTACTTC. Combining the CDR3 with reference TRBV5-4 and TRBJ2-5 gives the whole variable domain ETGVTQSPTHLIKTRGQQVTLRCSSQSGHNTVSWYQQALGQGPQFIFQYYREEENGRGNFPPRFSGLQFPNYSSELNVNALELDDSALYLCASSLAGGGLQETQYFGPGTRLLVL.

V and J are TRBV5-1 and TRBJ1-5; tentative D call: TRBD1 (5 bases). The CDR3 loop spans 16 amino acids. The V end lost 0 bases, the J end lost 0 bases, and 10 bases lay between the germline ends. Germline CDR1 and CDR2: SGHRS and YFSETQ. The DNA for the CDR3 is TGCGCCAGCAGCTTGGGGGGCTCCGGTAGCAATCAGCCCCAGCATTTT. It is translated as CASSLGGSGSNQPQHF.

The sample holds one count of this clone. The V call is TRBV7-2, the J call TRBJ2-1; D uncertain. Germline CDR1 reads SGHTA; CDR2 reads FQGNSA. The V and J ends lost 1 base and 6 bases respectively, with 7 bases between them. The CDR3 has 13 residues. The CDR3 loop reads CASSLVPFNEQFF. Here the CDR3 DNA reads TGTGCCAGCAGCTTAGTCCCCTTCAATGAGCAGTTCTTC. The variable domain in full, with the rest retrieved from reference TRBV7-2 and TRBJ2-1, is GAGVSQSPSNKVTEKGKDVELRCDPISGHTALYWYRQSLGQGLEFLIYFQGNSAPDKSGLPSDRFSAERTGGSVSTLTIQRTQQEDSAVYLCASSLVPFNEQFFGPGTRLTVL.

This clone was seen a single time. The V call is TRBV29-1, the J call TRBJ2-3; 9 nucleotides match TRBD1. Per the germline V gene, CDR1 is SQVTM and CDR2 is ANQGSEA. CDR3 size: 18 residues. The junction had 13 bases not matched to a gene; V was cut back by 1 base and J by 2 bases. The CDR3 region is CSVEAGTGINTFTDTQYF. The CDR3, as DNA: TGCAGCGTTGAAGCCGGGACAGGGATAAACACCTTCACAGATACGCAGTATTTT.

The chain is built from TRBV5-6 and TRBJ1-1; D may be TRBD1 (6 bases). Germline V gene lookup returns CDR1 SGHDT and CDR2 YYEEEE. Trimming pared 1 base from V and 11 bases from J, leaving 12 bases between. This CDR3 contains 12 residues. CDR3 nucleotides: TGTGCCAGCAGCTTGCAGGGGTTGGAGGCTTTCTTT. It yields the protein CASSLQGLEAFF. The full variable domain, rest sourced from reference TRBV5-6 and TRBJ1-1, is DAGVTQSPTHLIKTRGQQVTLRCSPKSGHDTVSWYQQALGQGPQFIFQYYEEEERQRGNFPDRFSGHQFPNYSSELNVNALLLGDSALYLCASSLQGLEAFFGQGTRLTVV.

The chain employs TRBV18 and TRBJ2-3; 11 bases are a match to TRBD1. V was clipped by 2 bases and J by 6 bases; unmatched bases: 4. The CDR3 spans 15 residues. Per germline, CDR1 KGHSH and CDR2 LQKENI. The CDR3 loop reads CASSPLGQGGDTQYF. The CDR3 coding sequence is TGTGCCAGCTCACCATTGGGACAGGGGGGCGATACGCAGTATTTT.

About this clone: Different DNA sequences within this sample yield the same CDR3. The CDR3 region is CASNRQGVDEQYF. CDR3 sequence (DNA): TGTGCCAGCAATAGACAGGGGGTGGACGAGCAGTACTTC. This rearrangement joins TRBV2 to TRBJ2-7; 9 bases match TRBD1. This CDR3 region has 13 residues. CDR1 and CDR2 from the germline V gene are SNHLY and FYNNEI. Losses at the gene ends were 7 bases for V and 5 bases for J; bases not matched to a gene: 6.

The V call is TRBV21-1, the J call TRBJ1-6; the table's D call of TRBD1 was not tested on the DNA. TRBV21-1 is noted as a pseudogene. There are 14 residues in the CDR3. The CDR3 sequence is CASGGQGRNSPLHF. The CDR3 DNA sequence: TGTGCCAGCGGAGGACAGGGGAGAAATTCACCCCTCCACTTT.